Included here is one T cell receptor beta chain sequence, with context. The data belong to a study of lymphopenia after photon versus proton radiotherapy. Assay used: immunoSEQ multiplex PCR; TCRdb lists only in-frame clones, some missing. This repertoire shows around 3,000 clones, roughly 79% found once; its top ten account for 45% to 55%. Trimming took off 5 bases at V and 0 bases at J, with 16 bases between the two ends. Germline CDR1 reads SEHNR; CDR2 reads FQNEAQ (reference sequence). This CDR3 region has 16 residues. The rearrangement links TRBV7-9 to TRBJ1-1, with D possibly being TRBD1 (5 bases). This receptor was obtained from a man older than 75 with esophageal cancer. The sample here was peripheral blood, taken from a patient treated with proton-based radiotherapy. CDR3 in amino acids: CASSPPGTYMNTEAFF. CDR3 sequence (DNA): TGTGCCAGCAGCCCTCCCGGGACTTACATGAACACTGAAGCTTTCTTT.